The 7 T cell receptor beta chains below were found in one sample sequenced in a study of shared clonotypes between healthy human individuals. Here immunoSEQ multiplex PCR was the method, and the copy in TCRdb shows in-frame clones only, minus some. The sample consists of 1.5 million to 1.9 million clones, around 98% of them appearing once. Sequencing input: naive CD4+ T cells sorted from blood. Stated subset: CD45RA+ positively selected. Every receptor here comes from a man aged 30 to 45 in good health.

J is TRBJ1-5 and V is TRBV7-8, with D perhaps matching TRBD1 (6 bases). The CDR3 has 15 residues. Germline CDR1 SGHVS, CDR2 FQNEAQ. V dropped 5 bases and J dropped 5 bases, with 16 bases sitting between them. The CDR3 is CASSHNRVADQPQHF. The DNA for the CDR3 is TGTGCCAGCAGCCATAACAGGGTTGCGGATCAGCCCCAGCATTTT.

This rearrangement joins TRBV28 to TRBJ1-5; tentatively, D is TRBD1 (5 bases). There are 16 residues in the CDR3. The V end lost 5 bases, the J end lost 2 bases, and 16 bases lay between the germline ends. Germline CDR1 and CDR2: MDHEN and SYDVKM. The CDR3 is CASSHTRGNGNQPQHF. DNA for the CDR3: TGTGCCAGCAGTCATACCCGGGGGAATGGCAATCAGCCCCAGCATTTT. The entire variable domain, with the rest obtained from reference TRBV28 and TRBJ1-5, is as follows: DVKVTQSSRYLVKRTGEKVFLECVQDMDHENMFWYRQDPGLGLRLIYFSYDVKMKEKGDIPEGYSVSREKKERFSLILESASTNQTSMYLCASSHTRGNGNQPQHFGDGTRLSIL.

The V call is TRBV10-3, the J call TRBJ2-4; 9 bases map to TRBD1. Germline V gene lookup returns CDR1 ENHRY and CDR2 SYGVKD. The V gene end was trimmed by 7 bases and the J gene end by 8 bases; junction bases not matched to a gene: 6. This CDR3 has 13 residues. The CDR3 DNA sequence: TGTGCCATCAACCCGGACAGGGGCCACATTCAGTACTTC. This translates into CAINPDRGHIQYF.

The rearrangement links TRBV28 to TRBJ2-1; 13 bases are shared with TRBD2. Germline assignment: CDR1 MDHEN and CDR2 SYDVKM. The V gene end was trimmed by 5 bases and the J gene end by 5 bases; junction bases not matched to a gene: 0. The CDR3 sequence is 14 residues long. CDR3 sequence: CASSGLAGDNEQFF. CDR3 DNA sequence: TGTGCCAGCAGTGGACTAGCGGGAGACAATGAGCAGTTCTTC.

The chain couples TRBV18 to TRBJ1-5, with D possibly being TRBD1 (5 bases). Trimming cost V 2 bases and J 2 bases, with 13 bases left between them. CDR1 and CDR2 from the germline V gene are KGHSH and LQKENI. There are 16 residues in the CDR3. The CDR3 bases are TGTGCCAGCTCACCAAGTGTGGGACCCGGCAATCAGCCCCAGCATTTT. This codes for CASSPSVGPGNQPQHF. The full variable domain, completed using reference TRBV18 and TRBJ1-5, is NAGVMQNPRHLVRRRGQEARLRCSPMKGHSHVYWYRQLPEEGLKFMVYLQKENIIDESGMPKERFSAEFPKEGPSILRIQQVVRGDSAAYFCASSPSVGPGNQPQHFGDGTRLSIL.

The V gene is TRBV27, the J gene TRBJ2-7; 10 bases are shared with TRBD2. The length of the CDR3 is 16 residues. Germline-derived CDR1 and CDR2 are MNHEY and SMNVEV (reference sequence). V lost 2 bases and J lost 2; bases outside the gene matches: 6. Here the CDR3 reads CASSLTGLATAYEQYF. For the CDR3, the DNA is TGTGCCAGCAGTTTAACGGGACTAGCGACCGCCTACGAGCAGTACTTC.

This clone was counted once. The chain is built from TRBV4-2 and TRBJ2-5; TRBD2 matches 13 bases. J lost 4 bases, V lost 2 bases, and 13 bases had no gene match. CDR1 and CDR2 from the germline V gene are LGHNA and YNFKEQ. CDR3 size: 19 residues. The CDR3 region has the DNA TGTGCCAGCAGCCAAAGGACTAGCGGGAGAAGGGAACAAGGAGAGACCCAGTACTTC. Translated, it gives CASSQRTSGRREQGETQYF.